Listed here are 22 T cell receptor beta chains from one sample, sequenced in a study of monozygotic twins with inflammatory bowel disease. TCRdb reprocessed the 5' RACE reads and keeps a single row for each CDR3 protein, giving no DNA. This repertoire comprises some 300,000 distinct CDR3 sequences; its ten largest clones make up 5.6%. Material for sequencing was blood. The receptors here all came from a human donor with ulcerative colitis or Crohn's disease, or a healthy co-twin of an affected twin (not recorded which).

CDR3 protein: CASANRARINQPQHF. This sequence joins TRBV28 and TRBJ1-5; TCRdb gives TRBD1 as the D gene, but with no DNA this cannot be confirmed. Germline lookup yields CDR1 MDHEN and CDR2 SYDVKM. The CDR3 has 15 amino acids.

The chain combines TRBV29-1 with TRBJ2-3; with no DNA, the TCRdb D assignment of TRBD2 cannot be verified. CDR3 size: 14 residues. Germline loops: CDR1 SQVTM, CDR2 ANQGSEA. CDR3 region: CSVSLDFRTDTQYF.

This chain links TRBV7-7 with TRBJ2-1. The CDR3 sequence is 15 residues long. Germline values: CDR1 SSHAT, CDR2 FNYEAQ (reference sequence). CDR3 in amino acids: CASSLVAELGNEQFF. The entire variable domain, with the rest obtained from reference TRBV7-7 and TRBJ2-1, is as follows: GAGVSQSPRYKVTKRGQDVTLRCDPISSHATLYWYQQALGQGPEFLTYFNYEAQPDKSGLPSDRFSAERPEGSISTLTIQRTEQRDSAMYRCASSLVAELGNEQFFGPGTRLTVL.

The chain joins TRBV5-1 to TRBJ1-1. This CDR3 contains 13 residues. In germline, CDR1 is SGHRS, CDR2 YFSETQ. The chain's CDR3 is CASSSVLNTEAFF.

The CDR3 sequence is CASSFPAGTGPEKLFF. V and J are TRBV5-1 and TRBJ1-4; TCRdb reports TRBD1, a call that lacks DNA to check it against. Per the germline V gene, CDR1 is SGHRS and CDR2 is YFSETQ. This CDR3 is built from 16 residues. Full variable domain (rest looked up from reference TRBV5-1 and TRBJ1-4): KAGVTQTPRYLIKTRGQQVTLSCSPISGHRSVSWYQQTPGQGLQFLFEYFSETQRNKGNFPGRFSGRQFSNSRSEMNVSTLELGDSALYLCASSFPAGTGPEKLFFGSGTQLSVL.

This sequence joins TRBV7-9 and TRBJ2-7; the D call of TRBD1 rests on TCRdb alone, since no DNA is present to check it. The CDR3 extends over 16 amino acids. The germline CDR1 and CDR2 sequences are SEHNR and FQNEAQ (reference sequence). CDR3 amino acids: CASSLVLPGTDYEQYF.

This CDR3 is CSAPPSNRPAYEQYF. V and J are TRBV20-1 and TRBJ2-7; TCRdb calls TRBD1, which cannot be checked without DNA. The CDR3 runs 15 residues. The V gene's germline CDR1 is DFQATT and CDR2 SNEGSKA (reference sequence).

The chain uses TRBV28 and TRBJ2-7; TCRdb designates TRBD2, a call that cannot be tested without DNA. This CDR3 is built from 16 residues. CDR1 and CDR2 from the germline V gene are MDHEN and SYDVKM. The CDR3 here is CASSFRGGLSSYEQYF.

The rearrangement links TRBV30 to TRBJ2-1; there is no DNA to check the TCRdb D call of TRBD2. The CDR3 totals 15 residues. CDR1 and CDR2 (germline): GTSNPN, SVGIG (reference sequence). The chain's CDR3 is CAWSGTSGGGNEQFF.

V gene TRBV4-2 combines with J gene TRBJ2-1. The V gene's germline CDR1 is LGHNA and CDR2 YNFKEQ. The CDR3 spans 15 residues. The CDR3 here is CASSQASGSTVGQFF.

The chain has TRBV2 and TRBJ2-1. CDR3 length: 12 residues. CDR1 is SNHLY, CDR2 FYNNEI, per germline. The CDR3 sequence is CASSGADYEQFF. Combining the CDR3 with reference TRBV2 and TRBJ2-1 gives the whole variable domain EPEVTQTPSHQVTQMGQEVILRCVPISNHLYFYWYRQILGQKVEFLVSFYNNEISEKSEIFDDQFSVERPDGSNFTLKIRSTKLEDSAMYFCASSGADYEQFFGPGTRLTVL.

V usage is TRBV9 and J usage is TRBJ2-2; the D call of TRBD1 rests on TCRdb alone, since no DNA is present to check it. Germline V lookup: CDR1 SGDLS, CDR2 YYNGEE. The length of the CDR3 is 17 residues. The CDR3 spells CASSVGQGQENTGELFF.

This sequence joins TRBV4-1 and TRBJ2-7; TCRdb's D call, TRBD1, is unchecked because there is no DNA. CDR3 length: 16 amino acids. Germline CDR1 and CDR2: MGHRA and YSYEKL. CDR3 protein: CASSQENQGSFHEQYF.

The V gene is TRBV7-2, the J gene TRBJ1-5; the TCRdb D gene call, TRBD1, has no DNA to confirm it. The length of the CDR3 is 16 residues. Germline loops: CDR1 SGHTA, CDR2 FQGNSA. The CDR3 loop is CASSSTGLGGNQPQHF.

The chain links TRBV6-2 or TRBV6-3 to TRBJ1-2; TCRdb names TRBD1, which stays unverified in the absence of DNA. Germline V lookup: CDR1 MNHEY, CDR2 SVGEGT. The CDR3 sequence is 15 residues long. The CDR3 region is CASSLRDRGRRSYTF.

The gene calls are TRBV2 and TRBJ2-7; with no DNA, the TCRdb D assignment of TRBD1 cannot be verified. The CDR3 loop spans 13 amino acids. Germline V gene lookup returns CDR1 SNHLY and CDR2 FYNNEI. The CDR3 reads CATQGAWGYEQYF.

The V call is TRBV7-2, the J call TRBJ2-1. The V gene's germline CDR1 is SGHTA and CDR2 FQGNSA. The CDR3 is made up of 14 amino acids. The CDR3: CASTSGKAYNEQFF.

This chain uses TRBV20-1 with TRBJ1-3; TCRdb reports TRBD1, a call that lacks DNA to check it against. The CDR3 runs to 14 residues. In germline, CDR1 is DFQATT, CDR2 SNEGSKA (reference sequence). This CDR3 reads CSARLGASGNTIYF.

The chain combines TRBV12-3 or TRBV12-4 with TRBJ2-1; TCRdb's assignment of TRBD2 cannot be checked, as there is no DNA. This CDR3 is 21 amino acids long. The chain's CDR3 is CASSSQTTLAGRRMGYNEQFF.

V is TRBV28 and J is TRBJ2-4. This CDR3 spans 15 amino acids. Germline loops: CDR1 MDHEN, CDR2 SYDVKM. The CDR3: CASSVAPLAKNIQYF.

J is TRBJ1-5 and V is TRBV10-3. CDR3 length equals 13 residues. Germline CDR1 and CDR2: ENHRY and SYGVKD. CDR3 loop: CAIRVGDNQPQHF.

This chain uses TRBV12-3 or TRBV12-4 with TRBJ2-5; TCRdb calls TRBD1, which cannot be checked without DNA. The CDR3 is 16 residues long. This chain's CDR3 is CASSHRTGGYQETQYF.